A selection of T cell receptor beta chains follows, all from one sample in a study of identical twins. One entry per CDR3 protein results from TCRdb running MiXCR on the 5' RACE reads. The profile covers 700,000 or so distinct CDR3 sequences, with under 9% appearing a single time and around 0.95% taken by the ten largest. These data were also filed under a second study, of yellow fever vaccine responses in identical twins.

Sequencing was carried out using PBMCs. The source of these receptors is a woman aged 18-30 years in good health. Each CDR3 is given without its conserved first and last residue. Each record gives: V gene, J gene, D gene, clone size, CDR3 protein. The D gene is left open where the match is weak. Some rows have no size entry. The others give once, few or many, or a class for an expanded clone.

TRBV4-2,TRBJ2-5,NA,once,ASSLIAAQETQY
TRBV7-9,TRBJ2-5,TRBD2,NA,ASSFVGGNQETQY
TRBV5-1,TRBJ1-6,TRBD1,NA,ASSPAQYTGDKYNSPLH
TRBV24-1,TRBJ2-5,TRBD1,few,ATSDAVPGTGHETQY
TRBV7-9,TRBJ1-1,NA,many,ASSSLDRSTEAF
TRBV14,TRBJ2-7,TRBD2,NA,ASSPRAGALYEQY
TRBV4-3,TRBJ2-7,NA,many,ASSQDYGSYEQY
TRBV7-2,TRBJ2-3,NA,many,ASSLDRTDTQY
TRBV2,TRBJ1-1,NA,few,ASSAQGDTEAF
TRBV5-1,TRBJ2-7,TRBD2,many,ASSFFGGEQY
TRBV15,TRBJ2-7,TRBD1,few,ATSRQGAYEQY
TRBV2,TRBJ2-3,NA,NA,ASSDEASKVNTQY
TRBV12-3/TRBV12-4,TRBJ2-7,NA,many,ASSLARQGGYEQY
TRBV6-5,TRBJ2-1,NA,NA,ASSYARPGEQF
TRBV3-1,TRBJ2-7,NA,NA,ASSQRGQGHYEQY
TRBV12-3/TRBV12-4,TRBJ1-5,TRBD1,many,ASSRDRGNQPQH
TRBV28,TRBJ1-4,NA,few,ASSSEVEKLF
TRBV7-9,TRBJ2-5,NA,many,ASRGQAARAQY
TRBV12-3/TRBV12-4,TRBJ2-1,NA,NA,ASSLTRHNEQF
TRBV3-1,TRBJ2-3,NA,few,ASSPRVNTDTQY
TRBV28,TRBJ2-2,TRBD1,NA,ASSLPRQGASGELF
TRBV7-3,TRBJ2-1,NA,NA,ASSSAPSGSYNEQF
TRBV7-8,TRBJ2-5,NA,NA,ASSTDRFQETQY
TRBV14,TRBJ2-7,NA,few,ASSQDPAPYEQY
TRBV7-8,TRBJ2-3,TRBD2,few,ASSILPGLAVLTATDTQY
TRBV3-1,TRBJ1-4,NA,NA,ASSQDPKEKLF
TRBV29-1,TRBJ2-1,TRBD2,many,SVTSASYNEQF
TRBV7-9,TRBJ2-1,TRBD2,NA,ASSFPSGRGNEQF
TRBV28,TRBJ1-6,NA,NA,ASRPNQGSKGGVSYNSPLH
TRBV4-2,TRBJ2-3,TRBD2,many,ASSQEPIAGLDTQY
TRBV7-9,TRBJ2-5,NA,NA,ASSLARGGETQY
TRBV7-2,TRBJ2-7,TRBD1,NA,ASSLDRWTGGYEQY
TRBV24-1,TRBJ1-4,TRBD1,few,ATSDSKGAGEKLF
TRBV28,TRBJ2-4,TRBD1,NA,AIRTGTDHQY
TRBV7-9,TRBJ2-7,TRBD1,few,ASSFPGQGLNEQY
TRBV4-3,TRBJ2-1,TRBD2,NA,ASSQDAGGSYNEQF
TRBV12-3/TRBV12-4,TRBJ2-1,NA,few,ASSFYAPGAAGDNEQF
TRBV6-1,TRBJ1-4,NA,few,ASSWTSTNEKLF
TRBV3-1,TRBJ2-7,NA,few,ASSQDPWRDYEQY
TRBV3-1,TRBJ1-1,NA,many,ASSQAGLNTEAF
TRBV18,TRBJ2-5,TRBD1,many,ASSRGQYQETQY
TRBV21-1,TRBJ2-3,NA,few,ASSVSRYFTDTQY
TRBV5-1,TRBJ1-1,TRBD1,few,ASSLQTGGNEAF
TRBV10-1,TRBJ2-5,NA,many,ASSEDRPQETQY
TRBV2,TRBJ2-4,NA,few,ASSVLPSREEY
TRBV28,TRBJ2-7,TRBD2,NA,ASHRSGTYEQY
TRBV11-2,TRBJ2-1,NA,few,ASSSWDSPGFWDEQF
TRBV11-2,TRBJ2-5,TRBD2,few,ASSPTSGTPQY
TRBV7-2,TRBJ2-7,NA,few,ASSLAAGMYEQY
TRBV7-2,TRBJ2-7,NA,few,AILPGNSYEQY
TRBV28,TRBJ2-3,NA,NA,ASSLWGVFSTDTQY
TRBV11-2,TRBJ2-5,TRBD1,few,ASSSAGQGAETQY
TRBV24-1,TRBJ2-3,NA,many,ATSDSVDTQY
TRBV20-1,TRBJ2-5,NA,NA,SARDRAGEWVETQY
TRBV7-9,TRBJ2-7,NA,many,ASSSQGPYEQY
TRBV10-3,TRBJ2-7,TRBD1,few,AIKVGAGGTYEQY
TRBV6-1,TRBJ2-7,NA,many,ASSEQAYEQY
TRBV6-1,TRBJ2-7,NA,NA,ASSDRDEGSYEQY